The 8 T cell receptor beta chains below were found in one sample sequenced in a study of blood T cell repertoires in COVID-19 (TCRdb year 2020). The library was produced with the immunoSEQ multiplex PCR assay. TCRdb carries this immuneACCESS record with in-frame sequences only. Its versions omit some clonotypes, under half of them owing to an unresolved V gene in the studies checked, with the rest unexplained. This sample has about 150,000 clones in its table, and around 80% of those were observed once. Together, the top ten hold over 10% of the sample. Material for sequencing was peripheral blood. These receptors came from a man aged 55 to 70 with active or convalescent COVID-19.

The CDR3 DNA reads as TGTGCCAGCAGTTCCCTGATGACAGGGCCTAATGAAAAACTGTTTTTT. Its protein is CASSSLMTGPNEKLFF. This sequence joins TRBV7-9 and TRBJ1-4, with TRBD1 matching over 7 bases. The germline CDR1 and CDR2 sequences are SEHNR and FQNEAQ (reference sequence). The CDR3 spans 16 residues. The V gene end was trimmed by 6 bases and the J gene end by 3 bases; junction bases not matched to a gene: 10. The variable domain in full, with the rest retrieved from reference TRBV7-9 and TRBJ1-4, is DTGVSQNPRHKITKRGQNVTFRCDPISEHNRLYWYRQTLGQGPEFLTYFQNEAQLEKSRLLSDRFSAERPKGSFSTLEIQRTEQGDSAMYLCASSSLMTGPNEKLFFGSGTQLSVL.

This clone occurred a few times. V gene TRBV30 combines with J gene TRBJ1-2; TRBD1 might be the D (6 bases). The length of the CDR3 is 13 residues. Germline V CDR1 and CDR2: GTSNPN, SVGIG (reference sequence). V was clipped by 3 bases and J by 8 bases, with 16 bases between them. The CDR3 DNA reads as TGTGCCTGGAGACCCACAGGGTTTAGCGGCTACACCTTC. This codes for CAWRPTGFSGYTF.

CDR3 nucleotide sequence: TGTGCCAGCAGCTTGGCGGCTAGCGGGAGAGGGGTAGATACGCAGTATTTT. Protein sequence: CASSLAASGRGVDTQYF. The rearrangement links TRBV5-4 to TRBJ2-3; TRBD2 matches at 10 bases. Trimming took 0 bases from V and 5 from J; bases not matched to a gene: 9. From germline, CDR1 is SGHNT and CDR2 YYREEE (reference sequence). This CDR3 contains 17 residues.

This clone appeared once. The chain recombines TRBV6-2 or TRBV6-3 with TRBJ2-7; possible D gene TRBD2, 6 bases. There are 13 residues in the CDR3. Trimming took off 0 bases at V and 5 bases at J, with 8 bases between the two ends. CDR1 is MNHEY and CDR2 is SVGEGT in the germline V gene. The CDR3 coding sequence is TGTGCCAGCAGTTACTCGAGACTAGACGAGCAGTACTTC. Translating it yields CASSYSRLDEQYF.

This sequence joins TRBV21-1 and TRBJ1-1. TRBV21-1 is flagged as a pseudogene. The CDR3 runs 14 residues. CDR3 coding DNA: TGTGCCAGCAGCAAAGGCCGGGGGAACACTGAAGCTTTCTTT. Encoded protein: CASSKGRGNTEAFF.

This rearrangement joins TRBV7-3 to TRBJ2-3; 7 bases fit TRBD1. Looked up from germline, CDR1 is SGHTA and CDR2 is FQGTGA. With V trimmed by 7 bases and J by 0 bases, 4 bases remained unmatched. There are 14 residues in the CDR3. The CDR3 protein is CASTTGASTDTQYF. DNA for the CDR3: TGTGCCAGCACTACAGGGGCTAGCACAGATACGCAGTATTTT.

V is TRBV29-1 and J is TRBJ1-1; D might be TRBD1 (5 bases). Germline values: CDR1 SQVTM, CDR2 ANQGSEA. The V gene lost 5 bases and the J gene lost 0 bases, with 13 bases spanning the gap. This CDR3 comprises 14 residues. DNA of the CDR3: TGCAGCGTTCGAGACAGAGACTTGAACACTGAAGCTTTCTTT. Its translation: CSVRDRDLNTEAFF.

CDR3 amino acids: CASSPRQESSYEQYF. CDR3 coding DNA: TGTGCCAGCAGCCCACGACAGGAAAGCTCCTACGAGCAGTACTTC. The chain links TRBV9 to TRBJ2-7, with D tentatively TRBD1 (6 bases). This CDR3 comprises 15 residues. V shed 4 bases and J shed 0 bases, with 14 bases lying between them. Looked up from germline, CDR1 is SGDLS and CDR2 is YYNGEE.